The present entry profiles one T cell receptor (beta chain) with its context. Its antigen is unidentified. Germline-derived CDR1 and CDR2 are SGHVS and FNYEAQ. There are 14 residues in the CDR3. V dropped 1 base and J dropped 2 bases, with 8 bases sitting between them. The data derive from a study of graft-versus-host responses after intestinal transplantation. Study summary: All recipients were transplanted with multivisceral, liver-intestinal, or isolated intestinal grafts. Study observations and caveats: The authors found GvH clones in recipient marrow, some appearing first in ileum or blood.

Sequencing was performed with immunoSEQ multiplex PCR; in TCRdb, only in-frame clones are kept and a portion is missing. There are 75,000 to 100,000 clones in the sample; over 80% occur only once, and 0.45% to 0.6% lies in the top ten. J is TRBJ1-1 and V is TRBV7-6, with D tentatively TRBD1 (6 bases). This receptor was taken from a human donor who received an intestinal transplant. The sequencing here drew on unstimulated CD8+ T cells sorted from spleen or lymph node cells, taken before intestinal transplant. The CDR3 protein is CASSLEQGNTEAFF. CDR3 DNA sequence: TGTGCCAGCAGCTTAGAACAGGGTAACACTGAAGCTTTCTTT.